The sequence of this T cell receptor beta chain was determined in a study of Graves' ophthalmopathy and Graves' hyperthyroidism. Study findings and constraints: Blood contained most expanded thyroid clonotypes exceeding 0.001 frequency.

Exclusion applied to patients with other autoimmune diseases, uncontrolled infections, pregnancy or lactation. PBMCs had their origin in fresh peripheral blood (approximately 10 ml). Amplification of the TCR beta CDR3 regions used RNA transcripts (as template). The first-round RT-PCR employed HTBI primers together with the Qiagen OneStep RT-PCR kit. A multiplex PCR was then performed as the second round. TCRdb re-analysed the multiplex PCR reads in MiXCR, keeping a single row per CDR3 protein. The sample carries roughly 700,000 distinct CDR3 sequences, roughly 41% recorded once. The V end was cut by 6 bases, the J end by 0 bases, with 18 bases between. CDR1 and CDR2 from the germline V gene are DFQATT and SNEGSKA (reference sequence). This CDR3 has 15 amino acids. As to this clonotype: Its antigen is still unknown.

The TCR was taken from an adult man with Graves' ophthalmopathy. V is TRBV20-1 and J is TRBJ2-7; possible D gene TRBD1, 8 bases. The source material was peripheral blood. The CDR3 DNA sequence: TGCAGTGCCCCAGACAGGGGAGGGGTCTCCTACGAGCAGTACTTC. Translating it yields CSAPDRGGVSYEQYF.